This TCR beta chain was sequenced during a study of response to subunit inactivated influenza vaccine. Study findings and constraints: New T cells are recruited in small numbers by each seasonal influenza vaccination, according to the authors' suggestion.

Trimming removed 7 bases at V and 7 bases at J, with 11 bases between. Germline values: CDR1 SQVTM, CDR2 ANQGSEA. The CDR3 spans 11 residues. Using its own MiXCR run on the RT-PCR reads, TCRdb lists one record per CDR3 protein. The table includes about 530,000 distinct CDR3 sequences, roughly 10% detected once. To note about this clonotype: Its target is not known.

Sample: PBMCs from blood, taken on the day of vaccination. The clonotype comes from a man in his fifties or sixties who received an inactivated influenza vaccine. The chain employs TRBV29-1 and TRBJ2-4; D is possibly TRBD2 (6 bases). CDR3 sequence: CSGEDGNIQYF. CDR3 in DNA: TGCAGCGGGGAGGATGGGAACATTCAGTACTTC.